Ten or more counts support the clone carrying this T cell receptor beta chain. Its antigen is still unknown. These data belong to a study of T cells after yellow fever vaccination. Study-level results: Most clones from primary vaccination resurfaced after the booster (nearly 97% CD4, around 90% CD8).

CDR1 and CDR2 (germline): LGHDT, YNNKEL (reference sequence). V lost 1 base to trimming and J lost 0 bases, with 9 bases between them. The CDR3 extends over 15 amino acids. TCRdb fed the 5' RACE reads into MiXCR, producing one record per CDR3 protein. This table has hundreds of thousands of distinct CDR3 sequences, 3.6% appearing once. The source of this sequence is a man aged 18 to 29 who received the YFV17D yellow fever vaccine. V and J are TRBV3-1 and TRBJ1-1; the D is unclear. Sequencing used PBMCs, obtained on the day of the yellow fever booster vaccination. The CDR3 DNA sequence: TGTGCCAGCAGCCAAGGTGGCAGCCTGAACACTGAAGCTTTCTTT. It specifies CASSQGGSLNTEAFF.